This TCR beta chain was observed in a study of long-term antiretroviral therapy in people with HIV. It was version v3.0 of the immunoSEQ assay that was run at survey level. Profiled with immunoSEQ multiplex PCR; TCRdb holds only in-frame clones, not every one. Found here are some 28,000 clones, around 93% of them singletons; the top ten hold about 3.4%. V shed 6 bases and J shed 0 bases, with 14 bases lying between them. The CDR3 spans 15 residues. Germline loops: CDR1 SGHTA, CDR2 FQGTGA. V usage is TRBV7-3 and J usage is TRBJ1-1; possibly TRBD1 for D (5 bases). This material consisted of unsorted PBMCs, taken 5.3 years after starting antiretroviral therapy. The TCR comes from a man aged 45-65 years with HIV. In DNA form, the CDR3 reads TGTGCCAGCAGTTACGGGTCAGGGATGAACACTGAAGCTTTCTTT. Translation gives CASSYGSGMNTEAFF. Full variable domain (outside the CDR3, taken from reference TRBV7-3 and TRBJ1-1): GAGVSQTPSNKVTEKGKYVELRCDPISGHTALYWYRQSLGQGPEFLIYFQGTGAADDSGLPNDRFFAVRPEGSVSTLKIQRTERGDSAVYLCASSYGSGMNTEAFFGQGTRLTVV.